This TCR beta chain was observed in a study of T-cell memory formation after mild COVID-19. Each CDR3 protein gets one entry after TCRdb re-called the 5' RACE reads with MiXCR. The table has some 340,000 distinct CDR3 sequences, roughly 13% seen once. This clonotype appeared a few times. This TCR came from a man younger than 30 who had mild COVID-19 (a few samples of this study predate the infection). Cell type and time point are not known. Sequenced: PBMCs or a T cell subset sorted from them (not recorded which).

The CDR3 nucleotides read TGTGCCAGCATGACCAGGGTTGGTCAGCCCCAGCATTTT. It yields the protein CASMTRVGQPQHF. The V and J genes are TRBV6-1 and TRBJ1-5, with D perhaps TRBD1 (5 bases). Germline V gene lookup returns CDR1 MNHNS and CDR2 SASEGT. Trimming cost V 7 bases and J 6 bases, with 13 bases left between them. The CDR3 consists of 13 residues.